Below are 24 T cell receptor beta chains sequenced from a single sample in a study of quantifying T cell responses using KT2 cells. Across the study: Reverse transcription used primers in the TCR alpha and beta constant regions.

A single-stranded UMI oligo with SP2 sequence was ligated to cDNA 3' ends. The first PCR ran three to four cycles with an equimolar RC1.1 and RC1.2 beta primer mix. TCRdb itself ran the UMI-ligation and nested PCR reads through MiXCR, one entry per CDR3 protein. The sample carries tens of thousands of distinct CDR3 sequences, 11% recorded once. The specimen was PBMCs spiked with cells of the T cell clone KT2. Receptor source: a human donor.

This sequence joins TRBV7-6 and TRBJ1-1, with no clear D. V was cut by 2 bases and J by 1 base, with 5 bases left in between. The CDR3 is 13 residues long. Germline V gives CDR1 SGHVS, CDR2 FNYEAQ. DNA for the CDR3: TGTGCCAGCAGCTTAAGCTCGAACACTGAAGCTTTCTTT. Translating gives CASSLSSNTEAFF.

In its sample, this clonotype was seen many times. The chain joins TRBV24-1 to TRBJ2-3, with 7 bases fitting TRBD1. The CDR3 consists of 13 residues. V shed 12 bases, J shed 2 bases, and the junction held 7 bases outside the gene matches. The germline gives CDR1 KGHDR, CDR2 SFDVKD. This CDR3 reads CAAAGTATDTQYF. In DNA, the CDR3 is TGTGCCGCTGCCGGGACAGCCACAGATACGCAGTATTTT.

There are many counts of this clonotype. The chain uses TRBV6-6 and TRBJ2-3; TRBD1 agrees at 9 bases. After removal of 2 bases from V and 3 bases from J, the junction contained 6 bases not matched to a gene. Germline values: CDR1 MNHNY, CDR2 SVGAGI (reference sequence). This CDR3 region has 16 residues. This chain's CDR3 is CASSYPTDRGTDTQYF. CDR3 coding DNA: TGTGCCAGCAGTTACCCCACGGACAGGGGAACAGATACGCAGTATTTT.

This clonotype was detected a few times. The J gene is TRBJ1-6, the V gene TRBV4-3; TRBD1 agrees at 7 bases. The J segment lost 8 bases and the V segment lost 4 bases, leaving 11 bases of the junction unmatched. Germline CDR1 reads LGHNA; CDR2 reads YSLEER. The CDR3 sequence is 16 residues long. Here the CDR3 reads CASSPPPGQNDSPLHF. As DNA, the CDR3 is TGCGCCAGCAGCCCCCCACCGGGACAGAACGATTCACCCCTCCACTTT.

This clonotype has ten or more counts. This chain uses TRBV7-6 with TRBJ2-7; D is tentatively TRBD1 or TRBD2 (6 bases each). CDR1 is SGHVS and CDR2 is FNYEAQ in the germline V gene. There are 15 residues in the CDR3. Trimming pared 2 bases from V and 0 bases from J, leaving 11 bases between. CDR3 loop: CASSLSEGGSYEQYF. The CDR3 coding sequence is TGTGCCAGCAGCTTATCGGAGGGGGGCTCCTACGAGCAGTACTTC.

This clonotype was counted many times. V is TRBV28 and J is TRBJ2-7; no firm D call. V gave up 1 base and J gave up 0 bases, with 22 bases separating them. The CDR3 runs to 19 residues. In germline, CDR1 is MDHEN, CDR2 SYDVKM. This CDR3 is CASSLSEPDDGLFSYEQYF. DNA of the CDR3: TGTGCCAGCAGTTTATCAGAACCCGATGACGGCTTATTCTCCTACGAGCAGTACTTC.

Within the sample, this clonotype is medium-sized. The chain carries TRBV4-3 and TRBJ2-3, with D unclear. CDR1 and CDR2 (germline): LGHNA, YSLEER. Trimming stripped 1 base from V and 4 bases from J, with 12 bases between. This CDR3 spans 15 amino acids. The CDR3, as DNA: TGCGCCAGCAGCCAAGTCTACCGGAGAGCAGATACGCAGTATTTT. It specifies CASSQVYRRADTQYF.

The CDR3 coding sequence is TGTGCCAGTAGGCCCGGGACTTATACCGGGGAGCTGTTTTTT. This encodes CASRPGTYTGELFF. The chain has TRBV19 and TRBJ2-2; the D gene is possibly TRBD2 (6 bases). Per the germline V gene, CDR1 is LNHDA and CDR2 is SQIVND (reference sequence). This CDR3 has 14 residues. The V end was cut by 6 bases, the J end by 5 bases, with 13 bases between.

There are a few counts of this clonotype. The genes are TRBV12-3 or TRBV12-4 and TRBJ1-1; the D gene is possibly TRBD1 (5 bases). The V end lost 9 bases, the J end lost 0 bases, and 14 bases lay between the germline ends. The CDR3 length is 14 residues. The CDR3 nucleotides read TGTGCCAGTGGGGCCAGTCCTATGAACACTGAAGCTTTCTTT. Amino acid sequence: CASGASPMNTEAFF.

The gene calls are TRBV19 and TRBJ1-4, with 8 bases aligning to TRBD1. Germline CDR1 LNHDA, CDR2 SQIVND (reference sequence). This CDR3 contains 14 residues. V lost 3 bases to trimming and J lost 8 bases; unmatched junction nucleotides: 5. CDR3 in amino acids: CASSMDREDEKLFF. In DNA form, the CDR3 reads TGTGCCAGTAGTATGGACAGGGAGGACGAAAAACTGTTTTTT.

In its sample, this clonotype was seen many times. The CDR3 is CATSDGGADYNEQFF. In DNA form, the CDR3 reads TGTGCCACCAGTGATGGGGGGGCGGACTACAATGAGCAGTTCTTC. This sequence joins TRBV24-1 and TRBJ2-1, with D tentatively TRBD2 (7 bases). Germline V lookup: CDR1 KGHDR, CDR2 SFDVKD. This CDR3 spans 15 amino acids. V was cut by 3 bases and J by 3 bases, with 11 bases left in between.

This clonotype was counted between two and nine times. The rearrangement uses TRBV4-3 and TRBJ1-2, with 8 positions matching TRBD1. Germline V gene lookup returns CDR1 LGHNA and CDR2 YSLEER. The CDR3 covers 15 residues. Trimming cost V 3 bases and J 3 bases; bases outside gene matches: 6. In DNA, the CDR3 is TGCGCCAGCAGCCAGAGGACAGGGAATGACTATGGCTACACCTTC. Amino acids: CASSQRTGNDYGYTF.

V and J are TRBV4-1 and TRBJ1-2; a possible D gene is TRBD1 (5 bases). V was cut by 2 bases and J by 7 bases, with 17 bases left in between. The CDR3 runs 15 residues. The germline V gene encodes CDR1 MGHRA and CDR2 YSYEKL. CDR3 amino acids: CASSQLWPSGGGYTF. CDR3 bases: TGCGCCAGCAGCCAATTGTGGCCCTCGGGGGGTGGCTACACCTTC.

The table lists this clonotype with a few counts. The chain couples TRBV6-1 to TRBJ1-4; 9 bases align to TRBD1. The CDR3 has 15 residues. Trimming at V came to 3 bases and at J to 7 bases, leaving 6 bases not matched to a gene. Looked up from germline, CDR1 is MNHNS and CDR2 is SASEGT. The CDR3 loop is CASSEGTGSVEKLFF. The CDR3 nucleotides read TGTGCCAGCAGTGAGGGGACAGGGTCGGTTGAAAAACTGTTTTTT.

This clonotype has ten or more counts. This chain joins TRBV20-1 and TRBJ2-3, with unresolved D. Trimming pared 1 base from V and 2 bases from J, leaving 19 bases between. CDR3 size: 17 residues. Germline CDR1 DFQATT, CDR2 SNEGSKA (reference sequence). The CDR3: CSARGSKGPPNTDTQYF. In DNA form, the CDR3 reads TGCAGTGCTAGAGGCAGCAAGGGTCCGCCAAACACAGATACGCAGTATTTT.

This clonotype has at least ten counts. The J gene is TRBJ2-1, the V gene TRBV7-6; D might be TRBD1 (6 bases). Deletions cut 3 bases from V and 4 bases from J, with 10 bases between. CDR1 is SGHVS and CDR2 is FNYEAQ in the germline V gene. This CDR3 comprises 14 residues. The CDR3 spells CASSFGQTYNEQFF. The CDR3 DNA is TGTGCCAGCAGCTTCGGACAGACGTACAATGAGCAGTTCTTC.

At least ten counts were recorded for this clonotype. CDR3 DNA sequence: TGCGCCAGCAGCTTGCCCGGGGGTGAGACCCAGTACTTC. Amino acids: CASSLPGGETQYF. The chain has TRBV5-1 and TRBJ2-5; tentative D call: TRBD2 (6 bases). CDR1 and CDR2 (germline): SGHRS, YFSETQ. The CDR3 runs to 13 residues. The V and J ends lost 1 base and 5 bases respectively, with 9 bases between them.

This clonotype was recorded many times. The chain joins TRBV7-9 to TRBJ2-5; D not resolved. V was trimmed by 2 bases and J by 3 bases, leaving 13 bases between them. The CDR3 length is 15 residues. Germline V gene data show CDR1 as SEHNR and CDR2 as FQNEAQ (reference sequence). CDR3 in DNA: TGTGCCAGCAGCTTATCGTTCTACAGCAAAGAGACCCAGTACTTC. Its protein is CASSLSFYSKETQYF.

This clonotype has at least ten counts. The chain is built from TRBV18 and TRBJ2-2; 7 positions agree with TRBD2. Germline V gene data show CDR1 as KGHSH and CDR2 as LQKENI. Losses at the gene ends were 6 bases for V and 3 bases for J; bases not matched to a gene: 10. The CDR3 spans 16 residues. As DNA, the CDR3 is TGTGCCAGCTCGAAGACTAGCCCAAGGGACACCGGGGAGCTGTTTTTT. Translation: CASSKTSPRDTGELFF.

This clonotype was observed a handful of times. J is TRBJ2-3 and V is TRBV6-6; a possible D gene is TRBD1 (5 bases). The CDR3 runs to 17 residues. Deletions cut 2 bases from V and 0 bases from J, with 15 bases between. CDR1 is MNHNY, CDR2 SVGAGI, per germline (reference sequence). The CDR3 reads CASSYAMTDLSTDTQYF. The CDR3 DNA reads TGTGCCAGCAGTTACGCGATGACAGACCTAAGCACAGATACGCAGTATTTT.

This sequence joins TRBV14 and TRBJ1-4; 7 bases fit TRBD1. The CDR3 spans 16 residues. V shed 5 bases and J 0 bases; nucleotides not matched to a gene: 6. The germline V gene has CDR1 SGHDN and CDR2 FVKESK. The CDR3, as DNA: TGTGCCAGCAGCACCCGGGACAGATCAACTAATGAAAAACTGTTTTTT. It yields the protein CASSTRDRSTNEKLFF.

This clonotype was observed many times. This chain joins TRBV6-5 and TRBJ2-6; 10 bases match TRBD2. CDR1 and CDR2 from the germline V gene are MNHEY and SVGAGI. The ends lost 6 bases at V and 0 bases at J; junction bases unmatched: 8. The CDR3 runs 18 residues. The CDR3: CASSISGTSASGANVLTF. In nucleotides, the CDR3 is TGTGCCAGCAGCATCTCCGGGACTAGCGCCTCTGGGGCCAACGTCCTGACTTTC.

As concerns this clonotype: A much larger clone is a single base away; this may be a read error. The chain recombines TRBV5-5 with TRBJ2-3; D uncertain. Germline values: CDR1 SGHKS, CDR2 YYEKEE (reference sequence). The CDR3 consists of 15 residues. The CDR3 DNA sequence: TGTGCCAGCAGCTTTACTATCTCGAGAAGGGATACGGAGTATTTT. Its protein product is CASSFTISRRDTEYF.

The chain uses TRBV12-3 or TRBV12-4 and TRBJ1-2; tentative D call: TRBD1 (6 bases). V lost 7 bases and J 9 bases, leaving 15 bases between the germline ends. This CDR3 contains 12 residues. The CDR3 coding sequence is TGTGCCAGCATGGCAGGGGAGGTTAGCTACACCTTC. It specifies CASMAGEVSYTF.